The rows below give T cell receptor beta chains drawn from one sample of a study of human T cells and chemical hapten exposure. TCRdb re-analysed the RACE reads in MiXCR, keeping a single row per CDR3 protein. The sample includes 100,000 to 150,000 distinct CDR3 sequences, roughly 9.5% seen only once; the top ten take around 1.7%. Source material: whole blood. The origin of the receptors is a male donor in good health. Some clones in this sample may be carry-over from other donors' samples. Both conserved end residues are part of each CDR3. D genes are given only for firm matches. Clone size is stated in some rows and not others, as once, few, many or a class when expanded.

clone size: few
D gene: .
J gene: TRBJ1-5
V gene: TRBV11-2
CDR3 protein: CASSLRQGGNQPQHF
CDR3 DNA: TGTGCCAGCAGCTTAAGGCAGGGTGGTAATCAGCCCCAGCATTTT

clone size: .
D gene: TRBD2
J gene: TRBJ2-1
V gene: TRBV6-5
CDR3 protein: CASSHGLAGSSYNEQFF
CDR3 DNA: TGTGCCAGCAGTCATGGGTTAGCGGGAAGCTCCTACAATGAGCAGTTCTTC

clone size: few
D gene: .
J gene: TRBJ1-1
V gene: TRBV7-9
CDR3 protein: CASSSGSRGRRNTEAFF
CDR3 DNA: TGTGCCAGCAGCTCAGGGAGTCGAGGGCGAAGGAACACTGAAGCTTTCTTT

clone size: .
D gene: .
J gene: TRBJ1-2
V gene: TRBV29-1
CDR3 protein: CSVDASGGQADGYTF
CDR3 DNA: TGCAGCGTTGATGCGTCCGGAGGCCAGGCCGATGGCTACACCTTC

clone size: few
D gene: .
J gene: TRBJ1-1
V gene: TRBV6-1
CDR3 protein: CASSEAVGRADTEAFF
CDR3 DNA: TGTGCCAGCAGTGAAGCGGTAGGGAGGGCGGACACTGAAGCTTTCTTT

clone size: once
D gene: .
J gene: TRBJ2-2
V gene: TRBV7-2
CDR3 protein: CASSLRQVEYTGELFF
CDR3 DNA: TGTGCCAGCAGCTTACGACAGGTCGAGTACACCGGGGAGCTGTTTTTT

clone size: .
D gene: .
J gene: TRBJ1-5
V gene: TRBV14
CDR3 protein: CASSQDSNQPQHF
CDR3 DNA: TGTGCCAGCAGCCAAGACAGCAATCAGCCCCAGCATTTT

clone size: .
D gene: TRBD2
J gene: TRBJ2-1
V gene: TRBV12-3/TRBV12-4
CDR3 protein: CASSLLGGGDNEQFF
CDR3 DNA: TGTGCCAGCAGTTTATTGGGGGGGGGGGACAATGAGCAGTTCTTC

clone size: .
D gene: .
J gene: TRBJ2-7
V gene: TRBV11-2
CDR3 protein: CASSLARQPYEQYF
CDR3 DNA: TGTGCCAGCAGCTTAGCACGCCAGCCCTACGAGCAGTACTTC

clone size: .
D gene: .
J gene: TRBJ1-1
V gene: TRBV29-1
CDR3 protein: CSVEGRASGTEAFF
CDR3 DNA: TGCAGCGTTGAAGGGAGGGCCTCTGGGACTGAAGCTTTCTTT

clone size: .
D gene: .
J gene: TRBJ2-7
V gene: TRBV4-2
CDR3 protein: CASSQEERPNGYEQYF
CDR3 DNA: TGTGCCAGCAGCCAAGAGGAGCGACCGAACGGCTACGAGCAGTACTTC

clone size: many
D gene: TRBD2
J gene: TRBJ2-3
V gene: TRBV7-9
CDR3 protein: CASSHLLAGGNTDTQYF
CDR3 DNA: TGTGCCAGCAGCCACCTACTAGCGGGGGGCAACACAGATACGCAGTATTTT

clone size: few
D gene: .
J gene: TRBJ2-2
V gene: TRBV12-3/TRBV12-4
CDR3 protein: CASKINTGELFF
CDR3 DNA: TGTGCCAGCAAGATTAACACCGGGGAGCTGTTTTTT

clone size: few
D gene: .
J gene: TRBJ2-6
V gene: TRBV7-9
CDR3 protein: CASSFGWSGANVLTF
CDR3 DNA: TGTGCCAGCAGCTTCGGGTGGTCTGGGGCCAACGTCCTGACTTTC

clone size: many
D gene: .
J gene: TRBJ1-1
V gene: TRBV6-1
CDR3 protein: CASKIPGVPFF
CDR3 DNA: TGTGCCAGCAAGATTCCGGGGGTCCCTTTCTTT

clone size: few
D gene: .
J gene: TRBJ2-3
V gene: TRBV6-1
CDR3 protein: CASSDPDGLTDTQYF
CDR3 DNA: TGTGCCAGCAGTGATCCCGACGGGCTCACAGATACGCAGTATTTT

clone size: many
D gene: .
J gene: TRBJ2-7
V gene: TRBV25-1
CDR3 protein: CASKGETYEQYF
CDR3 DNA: TGTGCCAGCAAGGGGGAGACCTACGAGCAGTACTTC

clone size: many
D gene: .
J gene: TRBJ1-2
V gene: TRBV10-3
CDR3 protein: CAISTTGPSPGYTF
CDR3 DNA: TGTGCCATCAGCACTACAGGGCCCTCGCCTGGCTACACCTTC

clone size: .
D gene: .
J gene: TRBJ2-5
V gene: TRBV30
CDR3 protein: CAWSVGGAPETQYF
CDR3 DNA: TGTGCCTGGAGTGTTGGGGGGGCCCCAGAGACCCAGTACTTC

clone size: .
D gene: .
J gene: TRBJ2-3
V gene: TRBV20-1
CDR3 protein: CSAAPGAGSTDTQYF
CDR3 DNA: TGCAGTGCTGCCCCAGGGGCGGGGAGCACAGATACGCAGTATTTT

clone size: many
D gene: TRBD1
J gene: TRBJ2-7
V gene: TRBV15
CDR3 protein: CATSSDRDEQYF
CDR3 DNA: TGTGCCACCAGCAGCGACAGGGACGAGCAGTACTTC

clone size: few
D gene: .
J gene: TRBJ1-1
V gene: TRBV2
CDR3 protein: CASSRVENTEAFF
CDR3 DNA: TGTGCCAGCAGCAGAGTTGAAAACACTGAAGCTTTCTTT

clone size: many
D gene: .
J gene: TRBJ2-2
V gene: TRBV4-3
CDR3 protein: CASSQDFPEGRTNTGELFF
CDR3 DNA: TGCGCCAGCAGCCAAGACTTCCCAGAGGGGAGAACGAACACCGGGGAGCTGTTTTTT

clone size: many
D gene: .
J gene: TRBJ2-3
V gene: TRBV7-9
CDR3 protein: CASSLGGLQDTQYF
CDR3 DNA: TGTGCCAGCAGCTTAGGCGGCCTCCAAGATACGCAGTATTTT

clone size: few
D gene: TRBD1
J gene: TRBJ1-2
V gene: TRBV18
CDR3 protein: CASTPRGHYGYTF
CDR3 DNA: TGTGCCAGCACGCCGAGGGGGCACTATGGCTACACCTTC

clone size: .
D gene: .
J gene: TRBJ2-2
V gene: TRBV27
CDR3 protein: CASSSGLLGELFF
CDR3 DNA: TGTGCCAGCAGTTCGGGACTGCTCGGGGAGCTGTTTTTT

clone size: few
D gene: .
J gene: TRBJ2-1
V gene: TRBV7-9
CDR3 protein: CASSLVGLRINEQFF
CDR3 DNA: TGTGCCAGCAGCTTAGTTGGACTGCGGATCAATGAGCAGTTCTTC